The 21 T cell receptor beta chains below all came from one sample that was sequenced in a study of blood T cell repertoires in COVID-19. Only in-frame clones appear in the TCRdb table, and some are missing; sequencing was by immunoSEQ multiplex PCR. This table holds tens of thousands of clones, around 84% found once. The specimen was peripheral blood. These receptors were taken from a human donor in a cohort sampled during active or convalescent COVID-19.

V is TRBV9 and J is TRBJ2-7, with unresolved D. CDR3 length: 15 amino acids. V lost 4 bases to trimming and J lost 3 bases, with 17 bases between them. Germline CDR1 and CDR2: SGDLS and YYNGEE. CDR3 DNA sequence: TGTGCCAGCAGCCCCCATCGAGTACAGAGCTACGAGCAGTACTTC. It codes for CASSPHRVQSYEQYF.

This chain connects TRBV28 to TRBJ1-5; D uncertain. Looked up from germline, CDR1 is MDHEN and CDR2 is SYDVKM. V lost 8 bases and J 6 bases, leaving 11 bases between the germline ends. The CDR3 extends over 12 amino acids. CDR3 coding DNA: TGTGCCAGCGGACCTGGGAGTCAGCCCCAGCATTTT. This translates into CASGPGSQPQHF.

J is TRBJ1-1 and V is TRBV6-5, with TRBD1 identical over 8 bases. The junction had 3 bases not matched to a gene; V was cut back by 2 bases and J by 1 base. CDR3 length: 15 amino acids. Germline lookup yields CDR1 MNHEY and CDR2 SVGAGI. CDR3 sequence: CASSYTGGSNTEAFF. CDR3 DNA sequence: TGTGCCAGCAGTTACACAGGGGGTTCGAACACTGAAGCTTTCTTT.

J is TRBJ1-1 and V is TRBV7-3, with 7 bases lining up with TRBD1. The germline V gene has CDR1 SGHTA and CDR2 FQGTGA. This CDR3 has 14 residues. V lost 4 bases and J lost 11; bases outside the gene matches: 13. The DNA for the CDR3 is TGTGCCAGCAGCTCCTCCCCGACAGGGTCAAGGGCTTTCTTT. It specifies CASSSSPTGSRAFF.

DNA for the CDR3: TGTGCCAGCAGCCCCCAATCTCAGGGCGTAATGAACTACGAGCAGTACTTC. Its translation is CASSPQSQGVMNYEQYF. This chain uses TRBV14 with TRBJ2-7; D perhaps matches TRBD1 (5 bases). V was pared by 4 bases and J by 3 bases, with 22 bases between. Germline values: CDR1 SGHDN, CDR2 FVKESK. CDR3 length equals 17 residues.

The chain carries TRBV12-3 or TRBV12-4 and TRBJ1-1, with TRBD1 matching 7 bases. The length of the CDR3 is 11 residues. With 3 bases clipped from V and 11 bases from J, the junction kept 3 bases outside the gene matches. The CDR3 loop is CASSLGQLAFF. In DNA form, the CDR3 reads TGTGCCAGCAGTTTGGGACAGTTGGCTTTCTTT.

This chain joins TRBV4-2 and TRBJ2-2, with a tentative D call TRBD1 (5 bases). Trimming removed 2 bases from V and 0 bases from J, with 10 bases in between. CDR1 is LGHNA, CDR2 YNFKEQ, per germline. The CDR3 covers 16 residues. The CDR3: CASSQTDSSNTGELFF. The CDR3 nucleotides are TGTGCCAGCAGCCAAACAGACAGTTCGAACACCGGGGAGCTGTTTTTT.

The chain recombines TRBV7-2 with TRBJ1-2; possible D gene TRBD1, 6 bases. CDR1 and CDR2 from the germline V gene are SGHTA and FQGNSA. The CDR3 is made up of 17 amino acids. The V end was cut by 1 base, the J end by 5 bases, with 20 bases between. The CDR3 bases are TGTGCCAGCAGCTTAGTCGGGGCCTCGCGGGGGCGATATGGCTACACCTTC. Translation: CASSLVGASRGRYGYTF.

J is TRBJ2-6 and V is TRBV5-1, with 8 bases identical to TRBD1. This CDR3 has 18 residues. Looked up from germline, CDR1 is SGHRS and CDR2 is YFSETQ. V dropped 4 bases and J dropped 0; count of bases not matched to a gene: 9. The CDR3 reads CASSLPGTGYSGANVLTF. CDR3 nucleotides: TGCGCCAGCAGCCTCCCCGGGACAGGCTACTCTGGGGCCAACGTCCTGACTTTC.

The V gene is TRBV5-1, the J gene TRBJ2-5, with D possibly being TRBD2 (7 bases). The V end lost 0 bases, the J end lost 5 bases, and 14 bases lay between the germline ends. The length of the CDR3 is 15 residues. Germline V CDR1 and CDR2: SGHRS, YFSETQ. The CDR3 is CASSLAPGGSETQYF. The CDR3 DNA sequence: TGCGCCAGCAGCTTGGCCCCGGGGGGCTCGGAGACCCAGTACTTC.

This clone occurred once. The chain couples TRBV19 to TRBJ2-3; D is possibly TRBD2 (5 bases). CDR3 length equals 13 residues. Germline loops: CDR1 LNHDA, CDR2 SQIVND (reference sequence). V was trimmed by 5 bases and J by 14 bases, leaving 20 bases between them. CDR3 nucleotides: TGTGCCAGTAGTGGTATTAGCGCTCAGAGGTGGTATTTT. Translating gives CASSGISAQRWYF.

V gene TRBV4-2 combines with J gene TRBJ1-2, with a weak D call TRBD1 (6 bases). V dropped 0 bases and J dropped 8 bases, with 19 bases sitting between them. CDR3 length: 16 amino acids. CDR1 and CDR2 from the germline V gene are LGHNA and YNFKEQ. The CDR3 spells CASSQERQVVRAGYTF. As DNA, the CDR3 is TGTGCCAGCAGCCAAGAAAGACAGGTTGTTCGTGCGGGCTACACCTTC.

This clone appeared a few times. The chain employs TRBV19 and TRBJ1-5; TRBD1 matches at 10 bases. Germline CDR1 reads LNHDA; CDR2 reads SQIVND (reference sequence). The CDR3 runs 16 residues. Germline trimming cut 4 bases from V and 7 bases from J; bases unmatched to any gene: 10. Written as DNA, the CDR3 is TGTGCCAGTAGTACCTCCGCGGACAGGGGGTCACAGCCCCAGCATTTT. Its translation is CASSTSADRGSQPQHF.

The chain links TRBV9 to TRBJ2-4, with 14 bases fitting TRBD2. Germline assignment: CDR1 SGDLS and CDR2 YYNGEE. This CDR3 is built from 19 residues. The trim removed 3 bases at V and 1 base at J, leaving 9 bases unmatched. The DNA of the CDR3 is TGTGCCAGCAGCGCCGGGACTAGCGGGGGTATTGGGGCCAAAAACATTCAGTACTTC. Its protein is CASSAGTSGGIGAKNIQYF.

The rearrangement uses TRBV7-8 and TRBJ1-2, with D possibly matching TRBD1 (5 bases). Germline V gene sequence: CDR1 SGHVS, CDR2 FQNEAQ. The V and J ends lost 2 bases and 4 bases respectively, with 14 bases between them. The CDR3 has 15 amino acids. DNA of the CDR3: TGTGCCAGCAGCTTACCCTCCACAGGCCTCTATGGCTACACCTTC. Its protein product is CASSLPSTGLYGYTF.

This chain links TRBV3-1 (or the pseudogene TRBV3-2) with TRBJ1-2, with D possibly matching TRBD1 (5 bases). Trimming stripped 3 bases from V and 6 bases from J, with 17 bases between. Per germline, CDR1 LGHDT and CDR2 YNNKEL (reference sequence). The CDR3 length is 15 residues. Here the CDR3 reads CASSHFREGEDGYTF. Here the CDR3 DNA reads TGTGCCAGCAGCCATTTCAGGGAGGGAGAAGATGGCTACACCTTC.

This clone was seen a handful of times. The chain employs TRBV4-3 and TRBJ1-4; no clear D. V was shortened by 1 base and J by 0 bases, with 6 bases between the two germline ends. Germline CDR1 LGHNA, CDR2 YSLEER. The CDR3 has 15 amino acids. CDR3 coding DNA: TGCGCCAGCAGCCAAGGTTCCGCAACTAATGAAAAACTGTTTTTT. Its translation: CASSQGSATNEKLFF.

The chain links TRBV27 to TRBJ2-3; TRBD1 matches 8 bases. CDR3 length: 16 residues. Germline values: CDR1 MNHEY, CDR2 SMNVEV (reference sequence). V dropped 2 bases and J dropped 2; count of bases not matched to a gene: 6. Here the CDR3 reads CASSLNGQGITDTQYF. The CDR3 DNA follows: TGTGCCAGCAGTTTAAACGGACAGGGAATCACAGATACGCAGTATTTT.

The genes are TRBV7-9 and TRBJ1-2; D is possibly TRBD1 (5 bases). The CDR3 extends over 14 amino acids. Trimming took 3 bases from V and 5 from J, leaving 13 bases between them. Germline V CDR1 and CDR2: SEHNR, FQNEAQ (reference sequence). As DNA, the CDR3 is TGTGCCAGCAGCTTTGGGGGGACGGGGTATGGCTACACCTTC. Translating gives CASSFGGTGYGYTF.

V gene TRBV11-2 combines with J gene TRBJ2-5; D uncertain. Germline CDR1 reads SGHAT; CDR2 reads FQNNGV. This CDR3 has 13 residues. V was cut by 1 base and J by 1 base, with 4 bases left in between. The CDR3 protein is CASSLVSQETQYF. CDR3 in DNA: TGTGCCAGCAGCTTAGTCTCCCAAGAGACCCAGTACTTC.

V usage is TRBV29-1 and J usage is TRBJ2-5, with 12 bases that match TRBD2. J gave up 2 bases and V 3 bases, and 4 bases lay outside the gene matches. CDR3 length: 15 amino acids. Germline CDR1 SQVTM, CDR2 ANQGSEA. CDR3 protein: CSVDGLAGGQETQYF. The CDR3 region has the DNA TGCAGCGTTGATGGTCTAGCGGGGGGGCAAGAGACCCAGTACTTC.